The 8 T cell receptor beta chains reported below all come from one sample, sequenced in a study of response to subunit inactivated influenza vaccine. MiXCR, applied by TCRdb to the RT-PCR reads, yields one record per CDR3 protein. The table records approximately 250,000 distinct CDR3 sequences, 12% of them present only once. Source: non-naive T cells sorted from PBMCs, taken around 14 days before vaccination. The receptor source for this set is a man aged 45-65 years who received an inactivated influenza vaccine.

The rearrangement links TRBV5-1 to TRBJ1-4; D is perhaps TRBD1 (6 bases). CDR3 length equals 14 residues. Trimming stripped 5 bases from V and 1 base from J, with 9 bases between. CDR1 and CDR2 from the germline V gene are SGHRS and YFSETQ. DNA for the CDR3: TGCGCCAGCAGAAAGGGGGGAACTAATGAAAAACTGTTTTTT. This encodes CASRKGGTNEKLFF.

V is TRBV4-3 and J is TRBJ2-3; TRBD2 agrees at 11 bases. This CDR3 is built from 18 residues. Germline trimming cut 1 base from V and 0 bases from J; bases unmatched to any gene: 6. Germline V lookup: CDR1 LGHNA, CDR2 YSLEER. CDR3 DNA sequence: TGCGCCAGCAGCCAAGGGATAGCGGGGGGGGGGAGCACAGATACGCAGTATTTT. Protein sequence: CASSQGIAGGGSTDTQYF.

This clonotype appeared once. The chain uses TRBV6-5 and TRBJ2-1; 8 bases fit TRBD2. V shed 4 bases, J shed 2 bases, and the junction held 4 bases outside the gene matches. CDR1 and CDR2 (germline): MNHEY, SVGAGI. CDR3 length: 15 residues. The CDR3 is CASSFSGIPYNEQFF. CDR3 sequence (DNA): TGTGCCAGCAGTTTTAGCGGGATCCCCTACAATGAGCAGTTCTTC.

This clonotype has just a few counts. The chain links TRBV29-1 to TRBJ2-3; the match to TRBD2 covers 15 bases. The CDR3 length is 19 residues. Losses at the gene ends were 4 bases for V and 3 bases for J; bases not matched to a gene: 14. The germline V gene encodes CDR1 SQVTM and CDR2 ANQGSEA. CDR3 amino acids: CSVASLGLAGGSGTDTQYF. The DNA of the CDR3 is TGCAGCGTTGCGAGTCTTGGACTAGCGGGAGGGTCGGGGACAGATACGCAGTATTTT.

This clonotype has a handful of counts. The gene calls are TRBV4-1 and TRBJ2-6, with D possibly being TRBD1 (5 bases). The germline CDR1 and CDR2 sequences are MGHRA and YSYEKL. Trimming removed 2 bases at V and 3 bases at J, with 23 bases between. The CDR3 totals 20 residues. This CDR3 reads CASSQSLLYRSEFGANVLTF. In DNA form, the CDR3 reads TGCGCCAGCAGCCAATCCCTGTTGTACAGGTCGGAGTTTGGGGCCAACGTCCTGACTTTC.

The chain is built from TRBV7-9 and TRBJ1-1; D may be TRBD1 (6 bases). Germline V gene data show CDR1 as SEHNR and CDR2 as FQNEAQ (reference sequence). This CDR3 comprises 13 residues. The ends were cut back, 2 bases at V and 3 bases at J, with 7 bases in the middle. CDR3 in amino acids: CASSLNRDTEAFF. The CDR3 region has the DNA TGTGCCAGCAGCTTAAACAGGGACACTGAAGCTTTCTTT. The complete variable domain, with remaining parts taken from reference TRBV7-9 and TRBJ1-1, reads DTGVSQNPRHKITKRGQNVTFRCDPISEHNRLYWYRQTLGQGPEFLTYFQNEAQLEKSRLLSDRFSAERPKGSFSTLEIQRTEQGDSAMYLCASSLNRDTEAFFGQGTRLTVV.

This chain uses TRBV5-1 with TRBJ2-7; TRBD1 aligns across 7 bases. Germline CDR1 reads SGHRS; CDR2 reads YFSETQ. V gave up 0 bases and J gave up 4 bases; unmatched junction bases: 7. This CDR3 contains 15 residues. DNA for the CDR3: TGCGCCAGCAGCTTGGAGGGGGCTTCCAGGTACGAGCAGTACTTC. Its protein is CASSLEGASRYEQYF.

The J gene is TRBJ1-5, the V gene TRBV6-2 or TRBV6-3; the D gene is possibly TRBD1 (6 bases). CDR3 length: 15 amino acids. Per the germline V gene, CDR1 is MNHEY and CDR2 is SVGEGT. Trimming pared 6 bases from V and 3 bases from J, leaving 15 bases between. The CDR3 is CASRPGQIYNQPQHF. The CDR3 DNA sequence: TGTGCCAGCAGGCCCGGACAGATTTACAATCAGCCCCAGCATTTT.